This TCR beta chain was sequenced in a study of T cells in women clearing cervical HPV infection. Across the study: Blood came at first lesion visit for cases, post-clearance for controls.

As concerns this clone: The antigen is unknown. The read terminates 3 residues before the CDR3 end, so the remaining end is supplied by the germline J gene.

Study-wide points: Timing of associations relative to infection is unclear; T-cell subsets were not isolated. TRBV6-7 abundance was lower in cases than controls (roughly 0.11% versus 0.16%). Repertoire richness, not evenness, was significantly elevated in CIN3+ cases versus controls.

Data came from immunoSEQ multiplex PCR; TCRdb stores just in-frame clones and leaves some out. The repertoire shows tens of thousands of clones; the top ten hold under 8.5%. In germline, CDR1 is SQVTM, CDR2 ANQGSEA. CDR3 length equals 11 residues. The sample consisted of blood buffy coat. The chain recombines TRBV29-1 with TRBJ1-2, with no clear D. This clonotype was obtained from a woman aged 18 to 75 with a cervical HPV16 infection that either progressed to CIN3+ or cleared (not recorded which). Partial CDR3 DNA: TGCAGCGGCGGCAACCTCCGAGGC. Its translation is CSGGNLRG. The full CDR3 protein is CSGGNLRGYTF.